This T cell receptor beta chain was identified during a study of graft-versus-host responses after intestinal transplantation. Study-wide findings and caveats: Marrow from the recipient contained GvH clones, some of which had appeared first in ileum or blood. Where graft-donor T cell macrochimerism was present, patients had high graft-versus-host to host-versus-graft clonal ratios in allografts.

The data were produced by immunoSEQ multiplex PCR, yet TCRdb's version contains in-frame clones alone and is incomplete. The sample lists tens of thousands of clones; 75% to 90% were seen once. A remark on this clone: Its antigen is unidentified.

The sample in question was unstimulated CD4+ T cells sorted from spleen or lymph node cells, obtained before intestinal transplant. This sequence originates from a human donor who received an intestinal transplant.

The DNA for the CDR3 is TGTGCCAGCAGTCCTGCGGGACCCAGTACGAGGGTGCAGTACTTC. Translating it yields CASSPAGPSTRVQYF. The J gene is TRBJ2-7, the V gene TRBV6-5; a possible D gene is TRBD2 (6 bases). This CDR3 comprises 15 residues. The V gene lost 5 bases and the J gene lost 9 bases, with 23 bases spanning the gap. CDR1 and CDR2 (germline): MNHEY, SVGAGI.